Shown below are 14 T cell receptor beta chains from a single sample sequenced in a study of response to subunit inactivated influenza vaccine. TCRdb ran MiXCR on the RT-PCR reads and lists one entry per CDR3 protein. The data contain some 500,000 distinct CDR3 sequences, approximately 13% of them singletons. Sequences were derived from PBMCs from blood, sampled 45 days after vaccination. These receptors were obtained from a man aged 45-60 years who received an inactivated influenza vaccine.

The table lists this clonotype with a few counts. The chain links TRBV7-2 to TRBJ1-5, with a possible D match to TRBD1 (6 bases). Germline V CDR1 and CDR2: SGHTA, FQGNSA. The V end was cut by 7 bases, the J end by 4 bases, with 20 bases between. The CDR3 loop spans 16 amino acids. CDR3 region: CASTQQGGGGNQPQHF. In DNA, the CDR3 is TGTGCCAGCACCCAACAGGGAGGGGGGGGTAATCAGCCCCAGCATTTT.

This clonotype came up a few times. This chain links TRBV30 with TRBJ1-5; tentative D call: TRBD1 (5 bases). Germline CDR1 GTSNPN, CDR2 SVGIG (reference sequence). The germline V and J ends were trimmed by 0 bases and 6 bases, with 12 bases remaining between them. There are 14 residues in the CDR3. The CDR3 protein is CAWSVGGVGQPQHF. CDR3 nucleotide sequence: TGTGCCTGGAGTGTTGGGGGGGTCGGTCAGCCCCAGCATTTT.

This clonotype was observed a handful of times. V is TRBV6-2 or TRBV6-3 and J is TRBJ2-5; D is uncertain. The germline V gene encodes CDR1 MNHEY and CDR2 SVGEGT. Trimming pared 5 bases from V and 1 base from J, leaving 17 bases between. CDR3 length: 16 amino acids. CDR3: CASSEVGSWAQETQYF. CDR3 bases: TGTGCCAGCAGTGAGGTCGGGTCGTGGGCCCAAGAGACCCAGTACTTC.

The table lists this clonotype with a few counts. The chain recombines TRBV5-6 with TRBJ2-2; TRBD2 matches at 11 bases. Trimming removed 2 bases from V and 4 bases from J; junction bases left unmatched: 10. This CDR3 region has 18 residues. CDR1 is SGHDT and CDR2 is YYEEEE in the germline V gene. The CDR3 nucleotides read TGTGCCAGCAGCTTTATAACTAGCGGGGGAATCCTCACCGGGGAGCTGTTTTTT. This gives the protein CASSFITSGGILTGELFF.

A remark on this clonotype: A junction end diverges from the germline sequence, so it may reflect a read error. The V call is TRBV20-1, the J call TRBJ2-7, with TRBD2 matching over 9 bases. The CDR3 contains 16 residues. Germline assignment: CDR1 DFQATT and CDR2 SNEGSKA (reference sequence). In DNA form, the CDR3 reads TGCTGTGCTAGAGAACTAGCGGGTTATAGCTCCTACGAGCAGTACTTC. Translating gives CCARELAGYSSYEQYF.

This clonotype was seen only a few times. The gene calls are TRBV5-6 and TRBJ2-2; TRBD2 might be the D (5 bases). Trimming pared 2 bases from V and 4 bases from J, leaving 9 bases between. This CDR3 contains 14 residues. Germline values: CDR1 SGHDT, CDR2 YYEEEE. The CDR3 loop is CASSFGVTTGELFF. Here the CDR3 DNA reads TGTGCCAGCAGCTTCGGGGTTACCACCGGGGAGCTGTTTTTT. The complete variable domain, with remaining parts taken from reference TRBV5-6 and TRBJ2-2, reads DAGVTQSPTHLIKTRGQQVTLRCSPKSGHDTVSWYQQALGQGPQFIFQYYEEEERQRGNFPDRFSGHQFPNYSSELNVNALLLGDSALYLCASSFGVTTGELFFGEGSRLTVL.

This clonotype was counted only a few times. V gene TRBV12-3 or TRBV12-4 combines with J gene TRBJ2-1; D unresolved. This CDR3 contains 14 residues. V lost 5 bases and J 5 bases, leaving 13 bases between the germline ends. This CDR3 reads CASSTRAANNEQFF. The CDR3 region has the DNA TGTGCCAGCAGTACCCGGGCAGCGAACAATGAGCAGTTCTTC.

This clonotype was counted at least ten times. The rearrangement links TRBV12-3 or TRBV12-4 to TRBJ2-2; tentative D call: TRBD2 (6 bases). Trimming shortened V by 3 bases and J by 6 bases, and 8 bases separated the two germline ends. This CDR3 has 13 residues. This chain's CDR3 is CASSLGGSGELFF. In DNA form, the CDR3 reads TGTGCCAGCAGTTTGGGGGGATCCGGGGAGCTGTTTTTT.

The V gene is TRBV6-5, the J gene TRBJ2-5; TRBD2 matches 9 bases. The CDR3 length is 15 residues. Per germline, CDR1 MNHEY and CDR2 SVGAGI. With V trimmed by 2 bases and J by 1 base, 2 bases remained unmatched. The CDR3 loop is CASSYGGGVQETQYF. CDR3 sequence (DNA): TGTGCCAGCAGTTACGGCGGGGGGGTCCAAGAGACCCAGTACTTC.

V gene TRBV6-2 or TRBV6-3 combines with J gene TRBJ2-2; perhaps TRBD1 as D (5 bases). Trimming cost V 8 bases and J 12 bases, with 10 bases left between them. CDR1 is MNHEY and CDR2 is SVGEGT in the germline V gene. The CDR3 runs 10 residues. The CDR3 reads CASESDKLFF. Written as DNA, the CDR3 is TGTGCCAGCGAGTCGGACAAGCTGTTTTTT.

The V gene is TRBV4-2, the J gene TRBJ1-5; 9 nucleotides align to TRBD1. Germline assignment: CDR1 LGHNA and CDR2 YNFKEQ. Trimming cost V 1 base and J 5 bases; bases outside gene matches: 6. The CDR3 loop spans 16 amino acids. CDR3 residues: CASSQGGTGNDQPQHF. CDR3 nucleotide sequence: TGTGCCAGCAGCCAAGGCGGGACAGGGAACGATCAGCCCCAGCATTTT.

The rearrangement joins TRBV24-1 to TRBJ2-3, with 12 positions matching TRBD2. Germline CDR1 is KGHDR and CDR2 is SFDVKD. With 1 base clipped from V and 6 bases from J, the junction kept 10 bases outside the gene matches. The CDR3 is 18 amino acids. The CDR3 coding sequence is TGTGCCACCAGTGATTTTACCGGACTAGCGGGGCCGAGGGATACGCAGTATTTT. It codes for CATSDFTGLAGPRDTQYF.

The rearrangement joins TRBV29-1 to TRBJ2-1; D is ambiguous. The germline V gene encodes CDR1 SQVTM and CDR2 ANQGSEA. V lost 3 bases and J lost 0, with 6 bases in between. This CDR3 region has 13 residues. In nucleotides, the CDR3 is TGCAGCGTTGACTCTACCTCCTACAATGAGCAGTTCTTC. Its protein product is CSVDSTSYNEQFF.

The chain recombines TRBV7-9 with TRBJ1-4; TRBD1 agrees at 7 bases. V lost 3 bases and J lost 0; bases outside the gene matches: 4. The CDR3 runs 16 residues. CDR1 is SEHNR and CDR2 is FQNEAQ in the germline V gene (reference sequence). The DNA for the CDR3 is TGTGCCAGCAGCTTCGGACAGGTTGCAACTAATGAAAAACTGTTTTTT. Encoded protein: CASSFGQVATNEKLFF.